These 11 T cell receptor beta chains were all obtained from the same sample, sequenced in a study of T cells after somatic rescue of genetic block. TCRdb's copy holds only in-frame clones and misses some; the assay was immunoSEQ multiplex PCR. The repertoire holds tens of thousands of clones, with approximately 91% as singletons. The sample taken for sequencing was peripheral blood mononuclear cells (PBMCs). Receptors originate from a man aged 25 to 45.

The V call is TRBV5-1, the J call TRBJ1-1; D is unresolved. Germline V gene data show CDR1 as SGHRS and CDR2 as YFSETQ. V lost 3 bases and J 4 bases, leaving 13 bases between the germline ends. CDR3 length: 14 residues. The CDR3 nucleotides read TGCGCCAGCAGCTCTAATACCGGGTCCACTGAAGCTTTCTTT. This sequence encodes CASSSNTGSTEAFF. The whole variable domain, filled in from reference TRBV5-1 and TRBJ1-1, reads KAGVTQTPRYLIKTRGQQVTLSCSPISGHRSVSWYQQTPGQGLQFLFEYFSETQRNKGNFPGRFSGRQFSNSRSEMNVSTLELGDSALYLCASSSNTGSTEAFFGQGTRLTVV.

This chain connects TRBV5-6 to TRBJ1-2, with D unresolved. Germline V gene lookup returns CDR1 SGHDT and CDR2 YYEEEE. This CDR3 spans 14 amino acids. V dropped 1 base and J dropped 4 bases, with 11 bases sitting between them. The CDR3 sequence is CASSLTPGSYGYTF. As DNA, the CDR3 is TGTGCCAGCAGCTTGACCCCCGGGAGCTATGGCTACACCTTC.

V usage is TRBV7-2 and J usage is TRBJ2-7; TRBD2 matches 12 bases. The trim removed 3 bases at V and 5 bases at J, leaving 8 bases unmatched. The CDR3 is 16 residues long. Germline V gives CDR1 SGHTA, CDR2 FQGNSA. This chain's CDR3 is CASSFGGASGRDEQYF. CDR3 bases: TGTGCCAGCAGCTTTGGCGGGGCTAGCGGGAGGGACGAGCAGTACTTC.

In DNA, the CDR3 is TGCGCCAGCAGCCGGTGGGGCGGGACAGGGAACACCGGGGAGCTGTTTTTT. Protein product: CASSRWGGTGNTGELFF. V gene TRBV5-1 combines with J gene TRBJ2-2; TRBD1 matches at 8 bases. CDR3 length: 17 amino acids. Germline V gene lookup returns CDR1 SGHRS and CDR2 YFSETQ. J lost 1 base, V lost 4 bases, and 9 bases had no gene match.

This clone was detected once. This chain joins TRBV19 and TRBJ1-2, with D possibly being TRBD1 (5 bases). The CDR3 contains 14 residues. V lost 3 bases, J lost 2 bases, and 10 bases lay in between. Per germline, CDR1 LNHDA and CDR2 SQIVND (reference sequence). The CDR3 sequence is CASSMDGQNYGYTF. The CDR3 DNA sequence: TGTGCCAGTAGTATGGACGGACAAAACTATGGCTACACCTTC.

The chain uses TRBV21-1 and TRBJ1-3; the table's D call, TRBD1, was not checked against the DNA. TRBV21-1 is noted as a pseudogene. The CDR3 loop spans 15 amino acids. The CDR3 region has the DNA TGTGCCAGCAGCAAAGTCAGGAACTCTGGAAACACCATATATTTT. This gives the protein CASSKVRNSGNTIYF.

The chain recombines TRBV7-2 with TRBJ2-5; maybe TRBD2 (5 bases). CDR1 and CDR2 (germline): SGHTA, FQGNSA. Deletions cut 4 bases from V and 3 bases from J, with 15 bases between. The CDR3 consists of 15 residues. The CDR3 nucleotides are TGTGCCAGCAGCTCATTTCCTAGAGGGAAAGAGACCCAGTACTTC. Translation: CASSSFPRGKETQYF.

V and J are TRBV7-9 and TRBJ2-7, with unresolved D. This CDR3 has 12 residues. Trimming removed 4 bases at V and 2 bases at J, with 6 bases between. Germline CDR1 and CDR2: SEHNR and FQNEAQ (reference sequence). The CDR3 DNA sequence: TGTGCCAGCAGCTCGACTCCCTACGAGCAGTACTTC. This translates into CASSSTPYEQYF.

This clone was seen once. The V call is TRBV11-2, the J call TRBJ1-4; D ambiguous. The CDR3 is made up of 13 amino acids. From germline, CDR1 is SGHAT and CDR2 FQNNGV. V gave up 5 bases and J gave up 5 bases, with 9 bases separating them. The CDR3 reads CASSLRSNEKLFF. In DNA, the CDR3 is TGTGCCAGCAGCCTACGGTCGAATGAAAAACTGTTTTTT.

CDR3 in amino acids: CASSFSGGARETQYF. CDR3 sequence (DNA): TGTGCCAGCAGCTTTAGCGGGGGGGCCCGCGAGACCCAGTACTTC. The J gene is TRBJ2-5, the V gene TRBV13, with 11 bases aligning to TRBD2. Germline CDR1 reads PRHDT; CDR2 reads FYEKMQ (reference sequence). The V gene end was trimmed by 3 bases and the J gene end by 5 bases; junction bases not matched to a gene: 5. The CDR3 runs to 15 residues.

This rearrangement joins TRBV27 to TRBJ1-3; D uncertain. Germline V gene data show CDR1 as MNHEY and CDR2 as SMNVEV (reference sequence). There are 13 residues in the CDR3. The V end was cut by 8 bases, the J end by 2 bases, with 10 bases between. In DNA form, the CDR3 reads TGTGCCAGCGGATGGGAACCTGGAAACACCATATATTTT. Encoded protein: CASGWEPGNTIYF.